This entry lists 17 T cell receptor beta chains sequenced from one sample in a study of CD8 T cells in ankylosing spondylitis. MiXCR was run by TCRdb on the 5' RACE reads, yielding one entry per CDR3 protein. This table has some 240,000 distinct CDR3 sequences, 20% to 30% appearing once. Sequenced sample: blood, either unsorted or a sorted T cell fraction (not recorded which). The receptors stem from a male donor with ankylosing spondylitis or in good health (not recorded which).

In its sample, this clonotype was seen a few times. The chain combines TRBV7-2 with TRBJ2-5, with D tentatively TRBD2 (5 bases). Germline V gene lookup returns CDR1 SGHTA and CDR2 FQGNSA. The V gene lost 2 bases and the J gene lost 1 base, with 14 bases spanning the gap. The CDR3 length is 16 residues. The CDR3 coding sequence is TGTGCCAGCAGCTTATCTCCCGCAGGAGGCCAAGAGACCCAGTACTTC. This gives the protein CASSLSPAGGQETQYF.

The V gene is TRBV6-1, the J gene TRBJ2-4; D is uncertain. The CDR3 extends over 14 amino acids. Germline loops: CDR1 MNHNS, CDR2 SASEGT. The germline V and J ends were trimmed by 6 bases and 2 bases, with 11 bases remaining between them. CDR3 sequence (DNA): TGTGCCAGCAGGGGCAAGCAGACCAAAAACATTCAGTACTTC. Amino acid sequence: CASRGKQTKNIQYF.

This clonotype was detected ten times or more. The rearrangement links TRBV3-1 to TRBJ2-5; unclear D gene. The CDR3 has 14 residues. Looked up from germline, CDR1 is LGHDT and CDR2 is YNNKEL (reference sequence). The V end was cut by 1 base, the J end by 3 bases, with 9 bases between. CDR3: CASSQGLAKETQYF. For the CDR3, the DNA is TGTGCCAGCAGCCAAGGGTTGGCTAAAGAGACCCAGTACTTC.

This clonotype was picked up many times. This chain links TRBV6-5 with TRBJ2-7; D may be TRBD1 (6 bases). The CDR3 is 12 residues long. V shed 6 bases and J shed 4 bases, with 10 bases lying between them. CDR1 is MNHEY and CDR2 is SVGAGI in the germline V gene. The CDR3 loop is CASRGQTYEQYF. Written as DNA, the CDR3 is TGTGCCAGCAGAGGACAGACATACGAGCAGTACTTC.

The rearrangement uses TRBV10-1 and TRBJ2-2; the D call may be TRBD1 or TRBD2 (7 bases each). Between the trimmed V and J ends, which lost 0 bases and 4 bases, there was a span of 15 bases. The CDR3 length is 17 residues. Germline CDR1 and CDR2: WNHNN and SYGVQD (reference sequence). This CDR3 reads CASSESGRGRRTGELFF. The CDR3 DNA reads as TGCGCCAGCAGTGAGTCGGGGAGGGGGCGCCGCACCGGGGAGCTGTTTTTT.

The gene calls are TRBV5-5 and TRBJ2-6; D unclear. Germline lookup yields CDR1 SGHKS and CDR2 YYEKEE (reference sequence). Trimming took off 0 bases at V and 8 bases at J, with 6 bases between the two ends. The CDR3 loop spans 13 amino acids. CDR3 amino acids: CASSLVRSNVLTF. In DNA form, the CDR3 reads TGTGCCAGCAGCTTGGTCCGGTCCAACGTCCTGACTTTC. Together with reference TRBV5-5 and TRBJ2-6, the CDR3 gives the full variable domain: DAGVTQSPTHLIKTRGQQVTLRCSPISGHKSVSWYQQVLGQGPQFIFQYYEKEERGRGNFPDRFSARQFPNYSSELNVNALLLGDSALYLCASSLVRSNVLTFGAGSRLTVL.

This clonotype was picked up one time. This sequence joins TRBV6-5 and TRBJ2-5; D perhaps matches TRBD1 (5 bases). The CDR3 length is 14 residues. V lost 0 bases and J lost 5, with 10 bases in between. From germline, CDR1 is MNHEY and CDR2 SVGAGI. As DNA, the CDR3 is TGTGCCAGCAGTTACTCGTTTCCAGGGGAGACCCAGTACTTC. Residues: CASSYSFPGETQYF.

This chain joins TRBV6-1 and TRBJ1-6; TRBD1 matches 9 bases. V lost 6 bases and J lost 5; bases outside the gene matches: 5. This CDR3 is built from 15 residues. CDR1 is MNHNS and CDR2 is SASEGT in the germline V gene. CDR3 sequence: CASSPGQGNNSPLHF. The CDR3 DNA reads TGTGCCAGCAGCCCAGGACAGGGGAATAATTCACCCCTCCACTTT.

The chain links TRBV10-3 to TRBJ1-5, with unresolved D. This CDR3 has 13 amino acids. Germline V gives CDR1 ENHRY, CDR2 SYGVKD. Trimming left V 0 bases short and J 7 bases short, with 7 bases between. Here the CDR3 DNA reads TGTGCCATCAGTGAGTCGAATCGGCAGCCCCAGCATTTT. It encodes CAISESNRQPQHF.

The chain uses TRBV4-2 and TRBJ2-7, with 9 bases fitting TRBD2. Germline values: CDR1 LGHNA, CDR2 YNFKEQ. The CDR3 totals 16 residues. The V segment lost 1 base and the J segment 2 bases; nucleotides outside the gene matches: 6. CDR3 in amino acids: CASSQASSGGTYEQYF. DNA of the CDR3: TGTGCCAGCAGCCAAGCTAGCAGCGGGGGGACCTACGAGCAGTACTTC.

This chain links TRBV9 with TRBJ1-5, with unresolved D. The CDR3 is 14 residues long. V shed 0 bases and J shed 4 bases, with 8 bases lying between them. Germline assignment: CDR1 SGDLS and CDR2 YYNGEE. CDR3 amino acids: CASSVDGLNQPQHF. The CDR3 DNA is TGTGCCAGCAGCGTAGACGGCTTAAATCAGCCCCAGCATTTT.

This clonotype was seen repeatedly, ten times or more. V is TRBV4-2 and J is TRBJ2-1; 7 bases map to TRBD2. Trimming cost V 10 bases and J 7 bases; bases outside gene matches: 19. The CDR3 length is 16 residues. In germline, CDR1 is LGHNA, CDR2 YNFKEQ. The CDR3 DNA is TGTGCCACAAGGGATCCTTGGGGGGGGGGAAAAAATGAGCAGTTCTTC. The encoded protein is CATRDPWGGGKNEQFF.

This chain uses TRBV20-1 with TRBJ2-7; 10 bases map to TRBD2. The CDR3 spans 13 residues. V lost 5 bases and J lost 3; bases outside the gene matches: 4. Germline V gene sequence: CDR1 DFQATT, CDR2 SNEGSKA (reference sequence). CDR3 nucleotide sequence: TGCAGTGCTTCCAGCGGGGGGGGCTACGAGCAGTACTTC. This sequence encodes CSASSGGGYEQYF.

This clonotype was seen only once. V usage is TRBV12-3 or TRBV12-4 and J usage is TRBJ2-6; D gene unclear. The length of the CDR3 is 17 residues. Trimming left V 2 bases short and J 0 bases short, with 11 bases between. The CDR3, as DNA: TGTGCCAGCAGTTTAAGGCGTCTACCCTCTGGGGCCAACGTCCTGACTTTC. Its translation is CASSLRRLPSGANVLTF.

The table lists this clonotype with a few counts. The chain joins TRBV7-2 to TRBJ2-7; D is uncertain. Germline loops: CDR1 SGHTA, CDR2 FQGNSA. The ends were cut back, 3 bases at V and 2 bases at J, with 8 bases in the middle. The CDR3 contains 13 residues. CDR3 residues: CASSFHYTYEQYF. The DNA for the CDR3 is TGTGCCAGCAGCTTCCATTACACCTACGAGCAGTACTTC.

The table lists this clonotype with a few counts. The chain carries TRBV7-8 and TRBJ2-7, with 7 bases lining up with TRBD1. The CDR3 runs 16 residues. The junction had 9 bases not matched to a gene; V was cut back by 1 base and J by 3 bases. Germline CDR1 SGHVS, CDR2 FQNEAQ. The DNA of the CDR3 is TGTGCCAGCAGCTTAGGAGGTGACAGGGTGCGCTACGAGCAGTACTTC. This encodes CASSLGGDRVRYEQYF.

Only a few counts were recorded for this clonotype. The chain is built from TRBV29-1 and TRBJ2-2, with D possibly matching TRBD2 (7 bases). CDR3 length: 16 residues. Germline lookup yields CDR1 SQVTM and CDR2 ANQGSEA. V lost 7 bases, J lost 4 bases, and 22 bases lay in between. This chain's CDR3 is CSAAPARGGGTGELFF. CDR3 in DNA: TGCAGCGCCGCTCCTGCGCGGGGAGGGGGCACCGGGGAGCTGTTTTTT.